This record looks at one T cell receptor beta chain sequence and its context. Its antigen is unidentified. The data belong to a study of response to subunit inactivated influenza vaccine. One entry per CDR3 protein results from TCRdb running MiXCR on the RT-PCR reads. Of 530,000 or so distinct CDR3 sequences listed, about 10% are singletons. This CDR3 is built from 16 residues. Trimming removed 2 bases at V and 3 bases at J, with 18 bases between. Germline V gene data show CDR1 as SGHRS and CDR2 as YFSETQ. Overall study results and limits: Each seasonal influenza vaccination, the authors suggested, recruits few new T cells.

V gene TRBV5-1 combines with J gene TRBJ2-7; possible D gene TRBD2, 6 bases. The TCR originated in a man aged 45-65 years who received an inactivated influenza vaccine. Sequenced here: PBMCs from blood, sampled on the day of vaccination. The CDR3 spells CASSFQGGGAVYEQYF. In nucleotides, the CDR3 is TGCGCCAGCAGCTTCCAGGGAGGTGGAGCGGTCTACGAGCAGTACTTC.